These 25 T cell receptor beta chains originate from one sample sequenced in a study of blood T cell repertoires in COVID-19. Here immunoSEQ multiplex PCR was the method, and the copy in TCRdb shows in-frame clones only, minus some. The data hold fewer than 350,000 clones, with roughly 93% observed a single time. The sample consisted of PBMCs or T cells enriched from blood (not recorded which). Receptors were obtained from a middle-aged woman with acute COVID-19.

The chain is built from TRBV2 and TRBJ1-6; 9 bases are a match to TRBD1. The CDR3 totals 12 residues. Trimming at V came to 8 bases and at J to 9 bases, leaving 2 bases not matched to a gene. Germline V gene sequence: CDR1 SNHLY, CDR2 FYNNEI. The CDR3 region is CASGTGFSPLHF. Here the CDR3 DNA reads TGTGCCAGCGGGACAGGGTTTTCACCCCTCCACTTT.

The chain uses TRBV6-1 and TRBJ1-1, with D possibly being TRBD1 (5 bases). Trimming left V 2 bases short and J 4 bases short, with 17 bases between. Germline assignment: CDR1 MNHNS and CDR2 SASEGT. The CDR3 is 16 residues long. The CDR3 sequence is CASSEPGALGRTEAFF. The CDR3 nucleotides read TGTGCCAGCAGTGAACCCGGAGCCTTGGGGCGCACTGAAGCTTTCTTT.

The chain combines TRBV9 with TRBJ2-3; tentative D call: TRBD2 (6 bases). Trimming removed 2 bases at V and 14 bases at J, with 18 bases between. Per germline, CDR1 SGDLS and CDR2 YYNGEE. The CDR3 loop spans 13 amino acids. The CDR3 DNA reads as TGTGCCAGCAGCGTCGACACCGGGACTCTGGCGTATTTT. Protein: CASSVDTGTLAYF.

This chain uses TRBV5-6 with TRBJ2-7, with 7 nucleotides matching TRBD1. The CDR3 sequence is 13 residues long. Germline trimming cut 3 bases from V and 2 bases from J; bases unmatched to any gene: 2. Germline lookup yields CDR1 SGHDT and CDR2 YYEEEE. The CDR3 DNA reads as TGTGCCAGCAGCTGGGGGACAGCCTACGAGCAGTACTTC. Its translation: CASSWGTAYEQYF. Combining the CDR3 with reference TRBV5-6 and TRBJ2-7 gives the whole variable domain DAGVTQSPTHLIKTRGQQVTLRCSPKSGHDTVSWYQQALGQGPQFIFQYYEEEERQRGNFPDRFSGHQFPNYSSELNVNALLLGDSALYLCASSWGTAYEQYFGPGTRLTVT.

The CDR3 DNA is TGTGCCAGCAGCTTAAGCGGACAGCCCAACACTGAAGCTTTCTTT. Residues: CASSLSGQPNTEAFF. The chain carries TRBV2 and TRBJ1-1, with a possible D match to TRBD1 (6 bases). Germline assignment: CDR1 SNHLY and CDR2 FYNNEI. Trimming stripped 6 bases from V and 2 bases from J, with 16 bases between. CDR3 length: 15 amino acids.

This clone was detected once. This sequence joins TRBV7-6 and TRBJ2-1; weak D call: TRBD1 (6 bases). CDR1 and CDR2 (germline): SGHVS, FNYEAQ. CDR3 size: 15 residues. V lost 2 bases and J 4 bases, leaving 12 bases between the germline ends. CDR3 bases: TGTGCCAGCAGCTTATCTAGGGGGAGTTACAATGAGCAGTTCTTC. Its protein product is CASSLSRGSYNEQFF.

V gene TRBV11-2 combines with J gene TRBJ2-7; D is uncertain. V was pared by 1 base and J by 2 bases, with 9 bases between. There are 14 residues in the CDR3. Looked up from germline, CDR1 is SGHAT and CDR2 is FQNNGV. The CDR3 DNA is TGTGCCAGCAGCTTAGTTGTGGCTCCCTACGAGCAGTACTTC. Its protein is CASSLVVAPYEQYF.

The rearrangement joins TRBV19 to TRBJ1-2; D is perhaps TRBD1 (6 bases). Germline loops: CDR1 LNHDA, CDR2 SQIVND (reference sequence). Trimming cost V 3 bases and J 4 bases, with 21 bases left between them. The CDR3 is made up of 17 amino acids. The CDR3 coding sequence is TGTGCCAGTAGTATTGCGGGGGGCGCGGGGGTAGGCTATGGCTACACCTTC. Its protein is CASSIAGGAGVGYGYTF.

V and J are TRBV7-2 and TRBJ2-5; 8 bases are shared with TRBD2. Unmatched junction bases numbered 11, after V lost 6 bases and J lost 2 bases. The CDR3 contains 16 residues. Germline V gene data show CDR1 as SGHTA and CDR2 as FQGNSA. The CDR3 spells CASSRFPGGGQETQYF. The DNA of the CDR3 is TGTGCCAGCAGTCGCTTTCCGGGAGGGGGGCAAGAGACCCAGTACTTC.

The J gene is TRBJ1-5, the V gene TRBV6-2 or TRBV6-3; D ambiguous. Trimming shortened V by 4 bases and J by 1 base, and 11 bases separated the two germline ends. Germline CDR1 and CDR2: MNHEY and SVGEGT. CDR3 size: 15 residues. The CDR3 coding sequence is TGTGCCAGCAGTTCAGGCGCTCTGAGCAATCAGCCCCAGCATTTT. Encoded protein: CASSSGALSNQPQHF.

The J gene is TRBJ1-3, the V gene TRBV6-5; D gene ambiguous. This CDR3 has 15 amino acids. Trimming shortened V by 0 bases and J by 0 bases, and 6 bases separated the two germline ends. The germline V gene has CDR1 MNHEY and CDR2 SVGAGI. The CDR3 region has the DNA TGTGCCAGCAGTTACTCTGGCTTCTCTGGAAACACCATATATTTT. It codes for CASSYSGFSGNTIYF.

This clone occurred once. This rearrangement joins TRBV29-1 to TRBJ1-1, with 8 bases fitting TRBD1. V was pared by 7 bases and J by 1 base, with 5 bases of the junction left unmatched. The CDR3 extends over 13 amino acids. Germline V gene lookup returns CDR1 SQVTM and CDR2 ANQGSEA. In DNA, the CDR3 is TGCAGCGCTGAGGACAGGGCGAACACTGAAGCTTTCTTT. Residues: CSAEDRANTEAFF.

J is TRBJ1-2 and V is TRBV27; the D is unclear. V gave up 5 bases and J gave up 7 bases, with 17 bases separating them. The V gene's germline CDR1 is MNHEY and CDR2 SMNVEV (reference sequence). The CDR3 contains 14 residues. The CDR3 reads CASSLTGKEFGYTF. The CDR3 nucleotides are TGTGCCAGCAGTCTTACCGGGAAAGAGTTTGGCTACACCTTC.

The rearrangement joins TRBV3-1 (or the pseudogene TRBV3-2) to TRBJ2-7; TRBD1 agrees at 7 bases. J lost 5 bases, V lost 4 bases, and 17 bases had no gene match. The germline CDR1 and CDR2 sequences are LGHDT and YNNKEL (reference sequence). This CDR3 has 17 amino acids. The CDR3 loop is CASSLAAPGQPRNEQYF. The CDR3 DNA follows: TGTGCCAGCAGCCTCGCTGCCCCGGGACAGCCAAGAAACGAGCAGTACTTC.

This sequence joins TRBV4-2 and TRBJ2-3; 11 positions agree with TRBD2. V shed 0 bases, J shed 5 bases, and the junction held 7 bases outside the gene matches. This CDR3 comprises 17 residues. Germline lookup yields CDR1 LGHNA and CDR2 YNFKEQ. The CDR3 protein is CASSQDITSGSRDTQYF. Written as DNA, the CDR3 is TGTGCCAGCAGCCAAGATATCACTAGCGGGAGTAGAGATACGCAGTATTTT.

V gene TRBV2 combines with J gene TRBJ2-3; 9 nucleotides align to TRBD1. After removal of 6 bases from V and 2 bases from J, the junction contained 6 bases not matched to a gene. The CDR3 runs 15 residues. Germline lookup yields CDR1 SNHLY and CDR2 FYNNEI. CDR3 in DNA: TGTGCCAGCAGGGGGACAGGGCAAGACACAGATACGCAGTATTTT. This gives the protein CASRGTGQDTDTQYF.

V and J are TRBV4-1 and TRBJ2-1; perhaps TRBD2 as D (5 bases). V was clipped by 0 bases and J by 2 bases, with 8 bases between them. Germline loops: CDR1 MGHRA, CDR2 YSYEKL. The CDR3 runs to 15 residues. The CDR3 nucleotides read TGCGCCAGCAGCCAAGAATCCGGGGCCTACAATGAGCAGTTCTTC. Its protein product is CASSQESGAYNEQFF.

This rearrangement joins TRBV7-6 to TRBJ2-6, with 11 bases that match TRBD2. This CDR3 has 20 amino acids. The germline gives CDR1 SGHVS, CDR2 FNYEAQ. After removal of 5 bases from V and 0 bases from J, the junction contained 12 bases not matched to a gene. As DNA, the CDR3 is TGTGCCAGCAGCCCCCGGGGTAGCGGGAGGGCCGGCTCTGGGGCCAACGTCCTGACTTTC. It codes for CASSPRGSGRAGSGANVLTF.

The gene calls are TRBV28 and TRBJ1-5; tentatively, D is TRBD1 (5 bases). The CDR3 totals 14 residues. V lost 2 bases to trimming and J lost 6 bases, with 11 bases between them. CDR1 and CDR2 (germline): MDHEN, SYDVKM. CDR3 in amino acids: CASSLTGVAQPQHF. As DNA, the CDR3 is TGTGCCAGCAGTTTAACGGGGGTAGCTCAGCCCCAGCATTTT.

The rearrangement uses TRBV12-3 or TRBV12-4 and TRBJ1-6; TRBD1 aligns across 8 bases. The V and J ends lost 6 bases and 6 bases, in that order; junction bases with no gene match: 1. The CDR3 sequence is 13 residues long. The CDR3 DNA reads as TGTGCCAGCAGGGACAGGGCTAATTCACCCCTCCACTTT. Its protein product is CASRDRANSPLHF.

The chain uses TRBV5-4 and TRBJ2-3, with 11 bases that match TRBD1. The CDR3 length is 15 residues. V shed 5 bases and J 4 bases; nucleotides not matched to a gene: 6. From germline, CDR1 is SGHNT and CDR2 YYREEE (reference sequence). The DNA of the CDR3 is TGTGCCAGCAGTCCTCCGGGACAGGGGGCAGATACGCAGTATTTT. This sequence encodes CASSPPGQGADTQYF.

The V and J genes are TRBV6-6 and TRBJ1-5; D may be TRBD1 (5 bases). CDR3 length equals 14 residues. The ends were cut back, 3 bases at V and 6 bases at J, with 12 bases in the middle. Germline V lookup: CDR1 MNHNY, CDR2 SVGAGI (reference sequence). The CDR3 is CASSYKGNGQPQHF. CDR3 in DNA: TGTGCCAGCAGTTATAAGGGGAATGGTCAGCCCCAGCATTTT.

This clone was seen a single time. V usage is TRBV4-1 and J usage is TRBJ1-6, with TRBD1 matching 7 bases. The V segment lost 4 bases and the J segment 8 bases; nucleotides outside the gene matches: 14. The germline CDR1 and CDR2 sequences are MGHRA and YSYEKL. The CDR3 length is 17 residues. The CDR3 region has the DNA TGCGCCAGCAGCCGTACAGGGGCCCAAGGATCCGATTCACCCCTCCACTTT. It codes for CASSRTGAQGSDSPLHF.

The V gene is TRBV15, the J gene TRBJ1-4, with D unresolved. Germline lookup yields CDR1 LNHNV and CDR2 YYDKDF (reference sequence). V dropped 3 bases and J dropped 10 bases, with 9 bases sitting between them. The CDR3 has 12 residues. CDR3 bases: TGTGCCACCAGCAGCGCCAGCGGAAAACTGTTTTTT. This sequence encodes CATSSASGKLFF.

The chain employs TRBV24-1 and TRBJ1-2; 10 positions match TRBD1. Trimming at V came to 4 bases and at J to 8 bases, leaving 6 bases not matched to a gene. The CDR3 contains 14 residues. Looked up from germline, CDR1 is KGHDR and CDR2 is SFDVKD. The CDR3 sequence is CATSDPGQGIGYTF. CDR3 sequence (DNA): TGTGCCACCAGTGACCCGGGACAGGGGATCGGCTACACCTTC.